This T cell receptor beta chain was retrieved from a study of CD8+CD57+ T cells in acquired aplastic anemia. The CDR3 has 15 amino acids. Trimming cost V 3 bases and J 6 bases, with 17 bases left between them. Germline-derived CDR1 and CDR2 are SNHLY and FYNNEI. The TCR beta profiling, which covered VDJ combination and CDR3 sequence, was carried out using genomic DNA as the template. TCRdb used MiXCR to reprocess the reads, holding one entry per CDR3 protein. The repertoire has some 120,000 distinct CDR3 sequences, almost 40% of them found once; the top ten carry roughly 2.7%. This clonotype was observed at least ten times. CD8+CD57+ cell expansion, shown by flow cytometry, had occurred in the patients selected for sequencing.

The V and J genes are TRBV2 and TRBJ1-1; tentative D call: TRBD1 (5 bases). The clonotype originates from a human donor with aplastic anemia. Sequencing was performed on sorted CD4+, CD8+, or CD8+CD57+ T cells (not recorded which) from PBMCs. The CDR3 is CASSDLGGGWSEAFF. CDR3 DNA sequence: TGTGCCAGCAGTGACTTGGGGGGGGGTTGGTCTGAAGCTTTCTTT. The complete variable domain, with remaining parts taken from reference TRBV2 and TRBJ1-1, reads EPEVTQTPSHQVTQMGQEVILRCVPISNHLYFYWYRQILGQKVEFLVSFYNNEISEKSEIFDDQFSVERPDGSNFTLKIRSTKLEDSAMYFCASSDLGGGWSEAFFGQGTRLTVV.